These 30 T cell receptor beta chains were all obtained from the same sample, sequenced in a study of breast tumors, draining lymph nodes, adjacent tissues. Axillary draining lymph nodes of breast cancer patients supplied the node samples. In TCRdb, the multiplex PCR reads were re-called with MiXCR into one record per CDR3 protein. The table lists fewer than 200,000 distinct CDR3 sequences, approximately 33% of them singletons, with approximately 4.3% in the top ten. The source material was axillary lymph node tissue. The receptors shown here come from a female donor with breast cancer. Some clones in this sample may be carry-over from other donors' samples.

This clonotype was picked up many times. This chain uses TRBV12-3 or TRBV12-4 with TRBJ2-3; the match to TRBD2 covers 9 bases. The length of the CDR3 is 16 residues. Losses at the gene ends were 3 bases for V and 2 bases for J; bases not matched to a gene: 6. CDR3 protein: CASSFSSSGDTDTQYF. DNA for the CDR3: TGTGCCAGCAGTTTTTCTTCTAGCGGGGACACAGATACGCAGTATTTT.

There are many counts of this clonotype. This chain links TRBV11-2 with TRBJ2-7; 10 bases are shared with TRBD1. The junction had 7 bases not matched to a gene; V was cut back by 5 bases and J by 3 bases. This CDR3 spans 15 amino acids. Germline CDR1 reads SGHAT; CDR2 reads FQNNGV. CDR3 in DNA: TGTGCCAGCAGCCCACTTGACAGGGGGCTCTACGAGCAGTACTTC. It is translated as CASSPLDRGLYEQYF.

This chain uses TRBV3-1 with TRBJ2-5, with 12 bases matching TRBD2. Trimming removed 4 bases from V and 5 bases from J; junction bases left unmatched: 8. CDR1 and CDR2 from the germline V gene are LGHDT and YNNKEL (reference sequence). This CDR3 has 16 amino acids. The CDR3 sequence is CASSPSLAGGAETQYF. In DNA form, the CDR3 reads TGTGCCAGCAGCCCATCCCTAGCGGGAGGGGCGGAGACCCAGTACTTC.

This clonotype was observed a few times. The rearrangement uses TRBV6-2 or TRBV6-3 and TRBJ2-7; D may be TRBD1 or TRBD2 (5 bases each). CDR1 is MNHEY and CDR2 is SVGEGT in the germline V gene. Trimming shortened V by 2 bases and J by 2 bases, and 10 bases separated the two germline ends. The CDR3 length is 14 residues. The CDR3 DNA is TGTGCCAGCAGTTACGGGGGAGTTGCCTACGAGCAGTACTTC. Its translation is CASSYGGVAYEQYF.

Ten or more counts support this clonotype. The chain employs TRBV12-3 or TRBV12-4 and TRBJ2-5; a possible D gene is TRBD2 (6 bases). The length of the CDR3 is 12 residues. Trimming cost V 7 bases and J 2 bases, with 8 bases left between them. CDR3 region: CASMRDQETQYF. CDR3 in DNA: TGTGCCAGCATGCGGGATCAAGAGACCCAGTACTTC.

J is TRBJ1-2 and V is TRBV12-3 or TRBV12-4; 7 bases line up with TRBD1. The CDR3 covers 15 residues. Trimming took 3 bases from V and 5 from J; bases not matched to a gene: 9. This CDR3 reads CASSLPGGGTYGYTF. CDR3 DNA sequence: TGTGCCAGCAGTTTGCCCGGAGGGGGCACGTATGGCTACACCTTC.

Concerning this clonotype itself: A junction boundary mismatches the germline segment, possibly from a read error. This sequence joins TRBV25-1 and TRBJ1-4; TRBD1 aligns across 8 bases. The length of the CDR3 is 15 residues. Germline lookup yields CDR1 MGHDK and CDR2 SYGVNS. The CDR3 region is CASSEVTGANEKLFF. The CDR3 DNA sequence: TGTGCCAGCAGTGAGGTGACAGGGGCTAATGAAAAACTGTTCTTT.

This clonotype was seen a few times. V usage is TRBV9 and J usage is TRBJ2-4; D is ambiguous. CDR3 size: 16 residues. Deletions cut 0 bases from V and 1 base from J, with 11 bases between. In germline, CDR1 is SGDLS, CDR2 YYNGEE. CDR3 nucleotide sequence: TGTGCCAGCAGCGTAGGGCTTCTAGGGGCCAAAAACATTCAGTACTTC. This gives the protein CASSVGLLGAKNIQYF.

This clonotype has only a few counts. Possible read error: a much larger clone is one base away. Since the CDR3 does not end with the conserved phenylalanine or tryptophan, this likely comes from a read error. In DNA form, the CDR3 reads TGTGCCAGCAGCGGACTAGCGGCATACAATGAGCAGTTCCTC. Translation: CASSGLAAYNEQFL. The chain employs TRBV7-9 and TRBJ2-1; TRBD2 matches 10 bases. V lost 5 bases to trimming and J lost 4 bases; unmatched junction nucleotides: 2. The CDR3 is 14 residues long. CDR1 and CDR2 from the germline V gene are SEHNR and FQNEAQ (reference sequence).

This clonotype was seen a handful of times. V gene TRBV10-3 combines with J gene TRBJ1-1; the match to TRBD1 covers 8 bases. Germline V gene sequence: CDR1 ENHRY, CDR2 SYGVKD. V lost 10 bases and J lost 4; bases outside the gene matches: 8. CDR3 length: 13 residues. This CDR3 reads CATQGAGGTEAFF. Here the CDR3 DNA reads TGTGCCACCCAGGGGGCGGGGGGCACTGAAGCTTTCTTT.

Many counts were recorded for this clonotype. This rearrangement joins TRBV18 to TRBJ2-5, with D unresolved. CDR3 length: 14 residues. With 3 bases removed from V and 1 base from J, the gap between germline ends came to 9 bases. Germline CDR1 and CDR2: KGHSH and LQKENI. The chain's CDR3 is CASSPDLPQETQYF. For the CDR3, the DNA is TGTGCCAGCTCACCCGACTTACCCCAAGAGACCCAGTACTTC. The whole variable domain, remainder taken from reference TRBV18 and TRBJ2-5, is NAGVMQNPRHLVRRRGQEARLRCSPMKGHSHVYWYRQLPEEGLKFMVYLQKENIIDESGMPKERFSAEFPKEGPSILRIQQVVRGDSAAYFCASSPDLPQETQYFGPGTRLLVL.

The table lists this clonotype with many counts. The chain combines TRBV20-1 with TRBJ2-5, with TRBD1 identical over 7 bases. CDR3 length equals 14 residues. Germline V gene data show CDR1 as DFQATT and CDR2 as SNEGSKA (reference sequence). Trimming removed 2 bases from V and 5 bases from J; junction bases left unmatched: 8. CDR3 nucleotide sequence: TGCAGTGCTAGACTGACAGGGAGAGGCGAGACCCAGTACTTC. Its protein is CSARLTGRGETQYF.

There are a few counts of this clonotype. For the CDR3, the DNA is TGTGCCAGCAGTTACAATCGGGACTTTACCTACGAGCAGTACTTC. Its protein is CASSYNRDFTYEQYF. The chain has TRBV6-2 or TRBV6-3 and TRBJ2-7, with a possible D match to TRBD2 (6 bases). Trimming removed 2 bases from V and 2 bases from J, with 13 bases in between. The CDR3 has 15 amino acids. The V gene's germline CDR1 is MNHEY and CDR2 SVGEGT.

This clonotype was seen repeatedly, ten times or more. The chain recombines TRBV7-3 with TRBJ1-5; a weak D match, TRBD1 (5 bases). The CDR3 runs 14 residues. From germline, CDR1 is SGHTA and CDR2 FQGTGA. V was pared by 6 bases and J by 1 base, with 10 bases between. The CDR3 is CASSKGESNQPQHF. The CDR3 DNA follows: TGTGCCAGCAGTAAAGGGGAGAGCAATCAGCCCCAGCATTTT.

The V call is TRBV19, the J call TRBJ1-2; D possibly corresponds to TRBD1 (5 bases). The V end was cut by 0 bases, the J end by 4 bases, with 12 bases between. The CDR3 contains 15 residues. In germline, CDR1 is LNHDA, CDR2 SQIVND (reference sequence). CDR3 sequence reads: CASSIESSGRYGYTF. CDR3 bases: TGTGCCAGTAGTATAGAATCGTCGGGGCGCTATGGCTACACCTTC.

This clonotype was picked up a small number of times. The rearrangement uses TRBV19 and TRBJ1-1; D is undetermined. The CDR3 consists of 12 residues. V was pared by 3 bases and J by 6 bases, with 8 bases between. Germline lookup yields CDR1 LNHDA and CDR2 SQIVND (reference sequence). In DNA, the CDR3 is TGTGCCAGTAGTATGATGTTGGCTGAAGCTTTCTTT. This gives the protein CASSMMLAEAFF.

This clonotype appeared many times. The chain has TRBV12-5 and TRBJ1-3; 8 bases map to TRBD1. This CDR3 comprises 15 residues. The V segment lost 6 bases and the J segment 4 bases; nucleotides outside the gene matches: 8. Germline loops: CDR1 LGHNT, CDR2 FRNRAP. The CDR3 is CASGPNRGSGNTIYF. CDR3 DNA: TGTGCTAGTGGCCCCAACAGGGGGTCCGGAAACACCATATATTTT.

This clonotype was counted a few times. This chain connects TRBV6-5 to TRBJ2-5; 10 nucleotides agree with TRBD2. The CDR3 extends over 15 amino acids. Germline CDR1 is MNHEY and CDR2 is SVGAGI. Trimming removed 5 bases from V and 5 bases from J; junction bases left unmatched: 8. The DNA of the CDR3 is TGTGCCAGCAGTCCCCAGCGGGGGGGTCGGGAGACCCAGTACTTC. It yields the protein CASSPQRGGRETQYF.

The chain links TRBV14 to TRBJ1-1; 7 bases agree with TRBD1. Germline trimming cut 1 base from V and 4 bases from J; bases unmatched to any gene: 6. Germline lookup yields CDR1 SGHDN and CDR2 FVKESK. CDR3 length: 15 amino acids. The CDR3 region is CASSQVLQGSTEAFF. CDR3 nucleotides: TGTGCCAGCAGCCAAGTTTTACAGGGGTCCACTGAAGCTTTCTTT.

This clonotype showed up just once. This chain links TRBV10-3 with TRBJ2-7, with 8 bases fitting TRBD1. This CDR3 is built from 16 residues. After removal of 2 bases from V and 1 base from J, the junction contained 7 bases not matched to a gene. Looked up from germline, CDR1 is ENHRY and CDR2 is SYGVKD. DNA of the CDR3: TGTGCCATCAGTGAGACCGGGACAGGTATGTCCTACGAGCAGTACTTC. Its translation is CAISETGTGMSYEQYF.

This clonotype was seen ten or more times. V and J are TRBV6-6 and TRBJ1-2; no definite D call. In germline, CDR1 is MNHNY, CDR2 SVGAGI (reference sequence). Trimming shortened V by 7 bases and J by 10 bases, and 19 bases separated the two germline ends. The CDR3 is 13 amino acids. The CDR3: CASTHPTSPVYTF. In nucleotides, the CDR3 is TGTGCCAGCACTCACCCCACTTCGCCTGTCTACACCTTC.

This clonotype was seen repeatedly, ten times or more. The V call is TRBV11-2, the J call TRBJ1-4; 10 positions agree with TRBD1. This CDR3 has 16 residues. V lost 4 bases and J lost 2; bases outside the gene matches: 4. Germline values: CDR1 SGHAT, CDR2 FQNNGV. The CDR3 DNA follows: TGTGCCAGCAGCTCCAGACAGGGGGCGACTAATGAAAAACTGTTTTTT. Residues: CASSSRQGATNEKLFF. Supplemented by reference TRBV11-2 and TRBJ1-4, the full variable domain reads EAGVAQSPRYKIIEKRQSVAFWCNPISGHATLYWYQQILGQGPKLLIQFQNNGVVDDSQLPKDRFSAERLKGVDSTLKIQPAKLEDSAVYLCASSSRQGATNEKLFFGSGTQLSVL.

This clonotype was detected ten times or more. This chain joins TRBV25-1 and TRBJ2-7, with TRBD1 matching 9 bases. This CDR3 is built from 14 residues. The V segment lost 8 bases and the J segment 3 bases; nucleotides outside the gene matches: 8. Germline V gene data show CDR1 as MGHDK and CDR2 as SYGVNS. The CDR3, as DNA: TGTGCCAGCTTCCGGACAGGGGTTTTCTACGAGCAGTACTTC. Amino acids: CASFRTGVFYEQYF.

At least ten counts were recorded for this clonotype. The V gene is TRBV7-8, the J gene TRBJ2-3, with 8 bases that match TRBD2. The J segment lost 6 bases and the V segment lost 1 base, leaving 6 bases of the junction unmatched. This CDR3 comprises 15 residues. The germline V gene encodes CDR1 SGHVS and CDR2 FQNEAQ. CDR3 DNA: TGTGCCAGCAGCTTAGTTCCGGGAGGGGGGGATACGCAGTATTTT. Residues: CASSLVPGGGDTQYF.

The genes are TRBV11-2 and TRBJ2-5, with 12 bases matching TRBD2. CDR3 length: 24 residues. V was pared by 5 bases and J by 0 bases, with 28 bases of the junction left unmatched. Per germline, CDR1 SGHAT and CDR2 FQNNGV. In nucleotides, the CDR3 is TGTGCCAGCAGCCTCTCCCTCCCCCTAGCGGGAGGGTCCAATGAGCAGCGTTACCAAGAGACCCAGTACTTC. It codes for CASSLSLPLAGGSNEQRYQETQYF.

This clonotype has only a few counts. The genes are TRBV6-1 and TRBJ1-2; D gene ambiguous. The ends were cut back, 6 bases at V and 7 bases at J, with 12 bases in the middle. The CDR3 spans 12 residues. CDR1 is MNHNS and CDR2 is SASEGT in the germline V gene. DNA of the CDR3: TGTGCCAGCAGCCCTGGGAGTTCTGGCTACACCTTC. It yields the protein CASSPGSSGYTF.

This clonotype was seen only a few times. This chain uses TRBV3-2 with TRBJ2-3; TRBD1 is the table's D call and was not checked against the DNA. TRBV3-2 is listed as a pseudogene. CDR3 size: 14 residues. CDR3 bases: TGTGCCAGCGGACAGGGCAGGAGCACAGATACGCAGTATTTT. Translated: CASGQGRSTDTQYF.

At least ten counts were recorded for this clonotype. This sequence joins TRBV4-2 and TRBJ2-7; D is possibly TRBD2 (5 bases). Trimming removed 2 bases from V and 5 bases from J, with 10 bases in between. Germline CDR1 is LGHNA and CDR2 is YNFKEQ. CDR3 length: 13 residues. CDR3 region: CASSQRGYDEQYF. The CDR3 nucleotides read TGTGCCAGCAGCCAACGAGGGTATGACGAGCAGTACTTC.

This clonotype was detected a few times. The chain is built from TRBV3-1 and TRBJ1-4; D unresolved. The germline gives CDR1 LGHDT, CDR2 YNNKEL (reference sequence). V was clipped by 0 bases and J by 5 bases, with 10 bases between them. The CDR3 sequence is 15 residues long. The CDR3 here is CASSQEFQINEKLFF. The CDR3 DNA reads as TGTGCCAGCAGCCAAGAATTCCAGATAAATGAAAAACTGTTTTTT.

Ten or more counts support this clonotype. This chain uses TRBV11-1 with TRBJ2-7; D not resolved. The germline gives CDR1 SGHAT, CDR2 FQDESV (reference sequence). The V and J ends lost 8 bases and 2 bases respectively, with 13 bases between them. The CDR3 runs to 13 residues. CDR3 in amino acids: CASAFGATYEQYF. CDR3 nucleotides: TGTGCCAGCGCATTCGGAGCCACCTACGAGCAGTACTTC.